This TCR beta chain comes out of a study of identical twins. General study findings and limits: Memory repertoires showed no such pattern, whereas abundant cord blood beta clonotypes carried fewer insertions. Within twin pairs, the out-of-frame alpha sequences they shared showed excess low generation probability.

Trimming stripped 7 bases from V and 6 bases from J, with 5 bases between. In germline, CDR1 is SNHLY, CDR2 FYNNEI. CDR3 length: 10 residues. In its sample, this clonotype was seen a few times. The antigen is undetermined. TCRdb processed the 5' RACE reads anew with MiXCR; each CDR3 protein has one entry. The data hold 510,000 or so distinct CDR3 sequences, with 13% to 15% observed a single time. This sample was also put to use in a study of yellow fever vaccine responses in identical twins. From that second work: After vaccination, twins' T cell response reportedly seemed partly convergent, partly personalized.

The receptor comes from a woman aged 18-30 years in good health. The sample was CD4+ T cells sorted from blood. V gene TRBV2 combines with J gene TRBJ2-3, with D uncertain. The CDR3 nucleotides are TGTGCCAGCACGGCGGATACGCAGTATTTT. Encoded protein: CASTADTQYF.